Following are 31 T cell receptor beta chains from one sample sequenced in a study of T cells in tuberculosis. Clones were sequenced by immunoSEQ multiplex PCR, and TCRdb holds only the in-frame ones, with some missing. The table has 37,000 or so clones, 90% to 95% seen once. Material: PBMCs. These receptors all stem from a donor aged 10-29 years with latent tuberculosis or without tuberculosis infection. Some clones in this sample may be carry-over from other donors' samples.

The rearrangement uses TRBV7-3 and TRBJ1-1, with TRBD1 as a possible D gene (6 bases). CDR1 is SGHTA, CDR2 FQGTGA, per germline. CDR3 length: 13 amino acids. Deletions cut 3 bases from V and 5 bases from J, with 10 bases between. CDR3 protein: CASSFTGLTEAFF. The CDR3 DNA sequence: TGTGCCAGCAGCTTTACAGGGTTGACTGAAGCTTTCTTT.

Here the CDR3 DNA reads TGCGCCAGCAGCCAAGAGACCCCGGCTAGCGGGGGAGTAAGCTCCTACAATGAGCAGTTCTTC. This codes for CASSQETPASGGVSSYNEQFF. V usage is TRBV4-3 and J usage is TRBJ2-1; 10 bases map to TRBD2. CDR1 and CDR2 (germline): LGHNA, YSLEER. CDR3 size: 21 residues. Trimming cost V 0 bases and J 0 bases; bases outside gene matches: 14.

This clone occurred a few times. This rearrangement joins TRBV6-6 to TRBJ1-3; 9 bases line up with TRBD1. The CDR3 has 16 amino acids. V gave up 6 bases and J gave up 4 bases; unmatched junction bases: 10. Germline values: CDR1 MNHNY, CDR2 SVGAGI (reference sequence). CDR3 sequence reads: CASRDTGGAYGNTIYF. Written as DNA, the CDR3 is TGTGCCAGCAGGGATACAGGGGGCGCGTACGGAAACACCATATATTTT.

This clone was detected once. The chain carries TRBV28 and TRBJ1-4; 9 nucleotides line up with TRBD1. V gave up 6 bases and J gave up 8 bases; unmatched junction bases: 4. This CDR3 has 13 amino acids. CDR1 is MDHEN and CDR2 is SYDVKM in the germline V gene. CDR3 loop: CASRDRGSEKLFF. The CDR3 nucleotides read TGTGCCAGCAGGGACAGGGGCTCCGAAAAACTGTTTTTT.

The rearrangement uses TRBV4-3 and TRBJ1-6; 8 bases line up with TRBD1. The CDR3 length is 19 residues. The ends lost 3 bases at V and 0 bases at J; junction bases unmatched: 10. Germline V gene data show CDR1 as LGHNA and CDR2 as YSLEER. The CDR3 DNA is TGCGCCAGCAGCCACCATGGACAGGGACTCAGCTCCTATAATTCACCCCTCCACTTT. This codes for CASSHHGQGLSSYNSPLHF.

The chain combines TRBV4-3 with TRBJ1-1; D gene ambiguous. Trimming stripped 0 bases from V and 0 bases from J, with 11 bases between. CDR1 is LGHNA and CDR2 is YSLEER in the germline V gene. This CDR3 comprises 16 residues. CDR3 DNA: TGCGCCAGCAGCCAAGATTGGCAGCGATTGAACACTGAAGCTTTCTTT. Its protein product is CASSQDWQRLNTEAFF.

Here the CDR3 DNA reads TGCGCCAGCAGCCAAGGTACAGGGATGAACACTGAAGCTTTCTTT. The encoded protein is CASSQGTGMNTEAFF. The chain recombines TRBV4-3 with TRBJ1-1; tentative D call: TRBD1 (6 bases). From germline, CDR1 is LGHNA and CDR2 YSLEER. Between the trimmed V and J ends, which lost 1 base and 0 bases, there was a span of 9 bases. This CDR3 spans 15 amino acids.

The chain links TRBV9 to TRBJ1-1, with TRBD1 matching 7 bases. This CDR3 spans 16 amino acids. Losses at the gene ends were 2 bases for V and 2 bases for J; bases not matched to a gene: 9. Germline assignment: CDR1 SGDLS and CDR2 YYNGEE. CDR3 region: CASSVKTGPENTEAFF. The CDR3, as DNA: TGTGCCAGCAGCGTTAAGACAGGGCCAGAAAACACTGAAGCTTTCTTT.

This chain uses TRBV11-2 with TRBJ1-1; tentative D call: TRBD1 (6 bases). CDR3 length: 13 residues. Trimming pared 3 bases from V and 3 bases from J, leaving 8 bases between. The germline V gene has CDR1 SGHAT and CDR2 FQNNGV. CDR3 DNA: TGTGCCAGCAGCTTCCCAGGGGACACTGAAGCTTTCTTT. This encodes CASSFPGDTEAFF. The complete variable domain, with remaining parts taken from reference TRBV11-2 and TRBJ1-1, reads EAGVAQSPRYKIIEKRQSVAFWCNPISGHATLYWYQQILGQGPKLLIQFQNNGVVDDSQLPKDRFSAERLKGVDSTLKIQPAKLEDSAVYLCASSFPGDTEAFFGQGTRLTVV.

The chain recombines TRBV7-7 with TRBJ1-6; TRBD1 matches 7 bases. After removal of 5 bases from V and 9 bases from J, the junction contained 13 bases not matched to a gene. The length of the CDR3 is 16 residues. Germline CDR1 SSHAT, CDR2 FNYEAQ (reference sequence). The CDR3 spells CASSPRRGRIRSPLHF. The CDR3 nucleotides read TGTGCCAGCAGCCCTAGGAGGGGGCGAATACGTTCACCCCTCCACTTT.

This chain connects TRBV9 to TRBJ1-2; TRBD1 is a possible D gene (5 bases). With 0 bases removed from V and 1 base from J, the gap between germline ends came to 7 bases. Germline V gives CDR1 SGDLS, CDR2 YYNGEE. The CDR3 has 14 amino acids. This CDR3 reads CASSVAGFNYGYTF. The CDR3 DNA sequence: TGTGCCAGCAGCGTAGCAGGGTTTAACTATGGCTACACCTTC.

The chain employs TRBV18 and TRBJ1-2; 9 bases are a match to TRBD1. With V trimmed by 3 bases and J by 5 bases, 7 bases remained unmatched. The CDR3 totals 15 residues. Germline lookup yields CDR1 KGHSH and CDR2 LQKENI. CDR3 protein: CASSPRDRVDYGYTF. DNA of the CDR3: TGTGCCAGCTCACCCCGGGACAGGGTAGATTATGGCTACACCTTC.

The chain recombines TRBV19 with TRBJ1-5; 9 bases fit TRBD1. V lost 5 bases and J lost 8; bases outside the gene matches: 1. This CDR3 has 12 residues. From germline, CDR1 is LNHDA and CDR2 SQIVND (reference sequence). The CDR3 spells CASSDRGEPQHF. For the CDR3, the DNA is TGTGCCAGTAGTGACAGGGGGGAGCCCCAGCATTTT.

This clone was observed once. The rearrangement joins TRBV13 to TRBJ2-5; 10 bases match TRBD2. Germline V gives CDR1 PRHDT, CDR2 FYEKMQ (reference sequence). The CDR3 consists of 15 residues. V gave up 1 base and J gave up 3 bases; unmatched junction bases: 2. CDR3 nucleotide sequence: TGTGCCAGCAGCTTAGAGAGCGGGGGGGAAGAGACCCAGTACTTC. Encoded protein: CASSLESGGEETQYF.

V is TRBV6-5 and J is TRBJ1-4, with D tentatively TRBD1 (6 bases). V lost 5 bases to trimming and J lost 7 bases, with 17 bases between them. This CDR3 is 15 amino acids long. Germline assignment: CDR1 MNHEY and CDR2 SVGAGI. The CDR3 DNA is TGTGCCAGCAGTCACAGGACAGCCACGAGTGAAAAACTGTTTTTT. Translating it yields CASSHRTATSEKLFF.

The genes are TRBV25-1 and TRBJ1-3, with D maybe TRBD1 (5 bases). Trimming left V 2 bases short and J 3 bases short, with 8 bases between. Per germline, CDR1 MGHDK and CDR2 SYGVNS. This CDR3 is built from 14 residues. This CDR3 is CASSERGYGNTIYF. CDR3 sequence (DNA): TGTGCCAGCAGTGAACGGGGGTATGGAAACACCATATATTTT.

This clone was seen a handful of times. This chain uses TRBV6-5 with TRBJ1-2; 7 nucleotides match TRBD1. The CDR3 length is 13 residues. The V and J ends lost 9 bases and 5 bases, in that order; junction bases with no gene match: 9. The germline gives CDR1 MNHEY, CDR2 SVGAGI. CDR3 residues: CASRQGLWYGYTF. CDR3 nucleotide sequence: TGTGCCAGTAGACAGGGCCTCTGGTATGGCTACACCTTC.

This clone was found once. The chain links TRBV20-1 to TRBJ1-6, with D possibly being TRBD1 (5 bases). The CDR3 has 11 amino acids. Germline-derived CDR1 and CDR2 are DFQATT and SNEGSKA (reference sequence). The V end lost 5 bases, the J end lost 14 bases, and 13 bases lay between the germline ends. This chain's CDR3 is CSALGGESLHF. The CDR3 DNA follows: TGCAGTGCTCTCGGGGGGGAATCCCTCCACTTT.

The V and J genes are TRBV11-2 and TRBJ2-1; TRBD1 agrees at 11 bases. There are 15 residues in the CDR3. Looked up from germline, CDR1 is SGHAT and CDR2 is FQNNGV. The V segment lost 5 bases and the J segment 7 bases; nucleotides outside the gene matches: 7. Here the CDR3 DNA reads TGTGCCAGCAGCCACGGGACAGGGGGTATGAATGAGCAGTTCTTC. Translated: CASSHGTGGMNEQFF. The full variable domain, with the rest looked up from reference TRBV11-2 and TRBJ2-1, is EAGVAQSPRYKIIEKRQSVAFWCNPISGHATLYWYQQILGQGPKLLIQFQNNGVVDDSQLPKDRFSAERLKGVDSTLKIQPAKLEDSAVYLCASSHGTGGMNEQFFGPGTRLTVL.

This clone came up once. The chain couples TRBV11-2 to TRBJ1-4; no firm D call. The germline CDR1 and CDR2 sequences are SGHAT and FQNNGV. The CDR3 is 12 amino acids. Trimming shortened V by 2 bases and J by 8 bases, and 6 bases separated the two germline ends. For the CDR3, the DNA is TGTGCCAGCAGCTTATCGCTAGAAAAACTGTTTTTT. This sequence encodes CASSLSLEKLFF.

A single count supports this clone. V and J are TRBV2 and TRBJ1-5, with TRBD1 as a possible D gene (6 bases). V shed 6 bases and J shed 11 bases, with 20 bases lying between them. Germline values: CDR1 SNHLY, CDR2 FYNNEI. The CDR3 has 14 residues. The CDR3 loop is CASSPRQVVRAQHF. The CDR3 coding sequence is TGTGCCAGCAGCCCTCGACAGGTCGTAAGGGCCCAGCATTTT. Full variable domain (missing parts from reference TRBV2 and TRBJ1-5): EPEVTQTPSHQVTQMGQEVILRCVPISNHLYFYWYRQILGQKVEFLVSFYNNEISEKSEIFDDQFSVERPDGSNFTLKIRSTKLEDSAMYFCASSPRQVVRAQHFGDGTRLSIL.

This chain uses TRBV19 with TRBJ2-1; D is perhaps TRBD1 (5 bases). Trimming stripped 2 bases from V and 0 bases from J, with 8 bases between. Per germline, CDR1 LNHDA and CDR2 SQIVND (reference sequence). The CDR3 extends over 15 amino acids. In DNA, the CDR3 is TGTGCCAGTAGTATAATAACAGGCTCCTACAATGAGCAGTTCTTC. Translating gives CASSIITGSYNEQFF.

This clone was detected only once. The V and J genes are TRBV5-5 and TRBJ1-1, with unresolved D. V gave up 0 bases and J gave up 6 bases, with 9 bases separating them. Looked up from germline, CDR1 is SGHKS and CDR2 is YYEKEE (reference sequence). CDR3 size: 13 residues. In nucleotides, the CDR3 is TGTGCCAGCAGCTTGGTAAATTCAGCTGAAGCTTTCTTT. This sequence encodes CASSLVNSAEAFF. Using reference TRBV5-5 and TRBJ1-1 for the parts outside the CDR3, the full variable domain is DAGVTQSPTHLIKTRGQQVTLRCSPISGHKSVSWYQQVLGQGPQFIFQYYEKEERGRGNFPDRFSARQFPNYSSELNVNALLLGDSALYLCASSLVNSAEAFFGQGTRLTVV.

This sequence joins TRBV6-5 and TRBJ1-6; tentative D call: TRBD1 (6 bases). CDR1 and CDR2 (germline): MNHEY, SVGAGI. The CDR3 loop spans 15 amino acids. With 6 bases removed from V and 7 bases from J, the gap between germline ends came to 16 bases. The DNA of the CDR3 is TGTGCCAGCAGATCTACCGGGACACCAAATTCACCCCTCCACTTT. This sequence encodes CASRSTGTPNSPLHF.

V and J are TRBV7-2 and TRBJ1-6, with D uncertain. Germline V gene data show CDR1 as SGHTA and CDR2 as FQGNSA. The CDR3 is 15 amino acids. The ends were cut back, 1 base at V and 6 bases at J, with 10 bases in the middle. The CDR3 nucleotides are TGTGCCAGCAGCTTAGACCACAGCCCTAATTCACCCCTCCACTTT. Its protein is CASSLDHSPNSPLHF.

To note about this clone: The junction departs from germline at one end; a sequencing error may be responsible. The V call is TRBV5-4, the J call TRBJ2-2; no reliable D call. The CDR3 runs 15 residues. Germline V lookup: CDR1 SGHNT, CDR2 YYREEE (reference sequence). CDR3 DNA sequence: TGTGCCAGTAGCTCCGATCTAGACAACACCGGGGAGCTGTTTTTT. It translates to CASSSDLDNTGELFF.

The V and J genes are TRBV5-8 and TRBJ1-5; 7 bases align to TRBD1. The germline V gene encodes CDR1 SGHTS and CDR2 YDEGEE. The CDR3 is 15 residues long. Trimming removed 1 base from V and 7 bases from J; junction bases left unmatched: 8. The CDR3 is CASSLSGARGQPQHF. CDR3 DNA sequence: TGTGCCAGCAGCTTGTCGGGGGCCAGGGGGCAGCCCCAGCATTTT. The full variable domain, rest sourced from reference TRBV5-8 and TRBJ1-5, is EAGVTQSPTHLIKTRGQQATLRCSPISGHTSVYWYQQALGLGLQFLLWYDEGEERNRGNFPPRFSGRQFPNYSSELNVNALELEDSALYLCASSLSGARGQPQHFGDGTRLSIL.

The V gene is TRBV6-5, the J gene TRBJ1-4; 7 bases agree with TRBD1. CDR1 is MNHEY and CDR2 is SVGAGI in the germline V gene. The CDR3 runs 13 residues. J lost 8 bases, V lost 7 bases, and 7 bases had no gene match. As DNA, the CDR3 is TGTGCCAGCATGGTACCGGGACAGGAAAAACTGTTTTTT. This translates into CASMVPGQEKLFF.

J is TRBJ2-7 and V is TRBV28; D uncertain. Germline V gives CDR1 MDHEN, CDR2 SYDVKM. Trimming shortened V by 6 bases and J by 2 bases, and 17 bases separated the two germline ends. This CDR3 contains 15 residues. Here the CDR3 reads CASSDVVQFAYEQYF. The CDR3 nucleotides are TGTGCCAGCAGCGATGTTGTACAGTTCGCCTACGAGCAGTACTTC.

This rearrangement joins TRBV5-1 to TRBJ2-2; TRBD1 might be the D (5 bases). This CDR3 is built from 13 residues. Germline V gene data show CDR1 as SGHRS and CDR2 as YFSETQ. Trimming took 0 bases from V and 5 from J, leaving 5 bases between them. CDR3 region: CASSLDRTGELFF. CDR3 coding DNA: TGCGCCAGCAGCTTGGACAGGACCGGGGAGCTGTTTTTT.

The CDR3 loop is CASSDQAWDNEQFF. The CDR3 bases are TGTGCCAGCAGTGACCAAGCGTGGGACAATGAGCAGTTCTTC. The gene calls are TRBV6-4 and TRBJ2-1; no reliable D call. The CDR3 length is 14 residues. Looked up from germline, CDR1 is MRHNA and CDR2 is SNTAGT. Deletions cut 2 bases from V and 5 bases from J, with 10 bases between.